The 23 T cell receptor beta chains below were found in one sample sequenced in a study of response to subunit inactivated influenza vaccine. TCRdb re-called the RT-PCR reads with MiXCR, one entry per CDR3 protein. The sample lists about 800,000 distinct CDR3 sequences; around 21% were seen once. The sequencing used PBMCs from blood, collected around 5 days after vaccination. Source of these receptors: a man aged 45-65 years who received an inactivated influenza vaccine.

Only a few counts were recorded for this clonotype. The rearrangement joins TRBV7-9 to TRBJ1-5; D is ambiguous. Trimming removed 1 base from V and 10 bases from J, with 11 bases in between. Germline V gives CDR1 SEHNR, CDR2 FQNEAQ (reference sequence). The CDR3 extends over 13 amino acids. CDR3: CASSLEGPFPQHF. CDR3 bases: TGTGCCAGCAGCTTAGAGGGCCCTTTTCCCCAGCATTTT.

This clonotype was picked up a small number of times. The chain combines TRBV6-5 with TRBJ2-1, with TRBD2 identical over 8 bases. The CDR3 sequence is 17 residues long. CDR1 and CDR2 (germline): MNHEY, SVGAGI. V gave up 2 bases and J gave up 3 bases; unmatched junction bases: 9. The CDR3 loop is CASSYLFREGHYNEQFF. CDR3 sequence (DNA): TGTGCCAGCAGTTACCTTTTTCGGGAGGGCCACTACAATGAGCAGTTCTTC.

This chain connects TRBV7-9 to TRBJ1-1, with a weak D call TRBD1 (5 bases). The germline V gene has CDR1 SEHNR and CDR2 FQNEAQ (reference sequence). V was clipped by 1 base and J by 10 bases, with 16 bases between them. CDR3 length: 14 residues. The DNA of the CDR3 is TGTGCCAGCAGCTTAGGGGCCCGGGGGTCGGGAGCTTTCTTT. Amino acid sequence: CASSLGARGSGAFF.

The V gene is TRBV7-6, the J gene TRBJ1-1; a weak D match, TRBD1 (5 bases). V was shortened by 5 bases and J by 1 base, with 17 bases between the two germline ends. The length of the CDR3 is 16 residues. Germline lookup yields CDR1 SGHVS and CDR2 FNYEAQ. This chain's CDR3 is CASSDVPGEGNTEAFF. CDR3 coding DNA: TGTGCCAGCAGCGACGTTCCGGGGGAGGGGAACACTGAAGCTTTCTTT.

In its sample, this clonotype was seen a few times. V gene TRBV20-1 combines with J gene TRBJ2-3; 14 positions match TRBD2. Germline lookup yields CDR1 DFQATT and CDR2 SNEGSKA (reference sequence). CDR3 size: 14 residues. The DNA for the CDR3 is TGCGGGCAGGGACTAGCGGGGGTGAGAGATACGCAGTATTTT. Amino acid sequence: CGQGLAGVRDTQYF.

The rearrangement joins TRBV7-9 to TRBJ2-3, with D unclear. Between the trimmed V and J ends, which lost 6 bases and 4 bases, there was a span of 20 bases. Germline V gene lookup returns CDR1 SEHNR and CDR2 FQNEAQ (reference sequence). This CDR3 has 16 residues. CDR3 in amino acids: CASSPGPLILADTQYF. The CDR3 DNA reads as TGTGCCAGCAGTCCCGGACCTTTGATCCTCGCAGATACGCAGTATTTT.

This chain connects TRBV6-2 or TRBV6-3 to TRBJ2-3; a possible D gene is TRBD2 (5 bases). The length of the CDR3 is 13 residues. Germline assignment: CDR1 MNHEY and CDR2 SVGEGT. Trimming pared 7 bases from V and 6 bases from J, leaving 14 bases between. The CDR3 is CASKKGLSDTQYF. CDR3 DNA: TGTGCCAGCAAAAAAGGACTCTCCGATACGCAGTATTTT.

This clonotype turned up a few times. This rearrangement joins TRBV19 to TRBJ2-1, with 9 nucleotides matching TRBD2. Germline V gene lookup returns CDR1 LNHDA and CDR2 SQIVND (reference sequence). V shed 5 bases, J shed 3 bases, and the junction held 5 bases outside the gene matches. CDR3 length: 15 amino acids. In DNA, the CDR3 is TGTGCCAGTAGTGTAGCGGGGGAGGTCTACAATGAGCAGTTCTTC. It encodes CASSVAGEVYNEQFF.

This rearrangement joins TRBV7-9 to TRBJ1-3; D is unclear. This CDR3 has 17 residues. The V gene lost 2 bases and the J gene lost 2 bases, with 16 bases spanning the gap. Germline lookup yields CDR1 SEHNR and CDR2 FQNEAQ (reference sequence). The CDR3 nucleotides are TGTGCCAGCAGCTTATCGGTCACAAGATATCCTGGAAACACCATATATTTT. Protein: CASSLSVTRYPGNTIYF.

This rearrangement joins TRBV7-9 to TRBJ2-7, with D tentatively TRBD1 (5 bases). Trimming left V 5 bases short and J 3 bases short, with 14 bases between. In germline, CDR1 is SEHNR, CDR2 FQNEAQ (reference sequence). The CDR3 runs 14 residues. CDR3 amino acids: CASSANSQGYEQYF. The CDR3 coding sequence is TGTGCCAGCAGCGCCAACTCCCAGGGCTACGAGCAGTACTTC.

In its sample, this clonotype was seen many times. The V and J genes are TRBV7-3 and TRBJ1-1; perhaps TRBD1 as D (5 bases). The CDR3 length is 15 residues. The germline gives CDR1 SGHTA, CDR2 FQGTGA. Trimming left V 2 bases short and J 4 bases short, with 14 bases between. For the CDR3, the DNA is TGTGCCAGCAGCTTATTGGACATGAGTCGCACTGAAGCTTTCTTT. Translation gives CASSLLDMSRTEAFF.

The J gene is TRBJ2-7, the V gene TRBV20-1, with D possibly being TRBD1 (6 bases). Per the germline V gene, CDR1 is DFQATT and CDR2 is SNEGSKA (reference sequence). The V end lost 2 bases, the J end lost 3 bases, and 17 bases lay between the germline ends. The CDR3 has 15 amino acids. CDR3 amino acids: CSARIGGQSGYEQYF. The DNA of the CDR3 is TGCAGTGCTAGAATTGGGGGCCAGTCGGGCTACGAGCAGTACTTC.

The rearrangement links TRBV7-8 to TRBJ2-1; 7 bases line up with TRBD2. CDR3 length equals 18 residues. J gave up 0 bases and V 2 bases, and 10 bases lay outside the gene matches. The germline V gene encodes CDR1 SGHVS and CDR2 FQNEAQ. This chain's CDR3 is CASSLTPGLPSSYNEQFF. The DNA of the CDR3 is TGTGCCAGCAGCTTAACCCCGGGACTACCGAGCTCCTACAATGAGCAGTTCTTC.

This clonotype was seen a handful of times. The chain has TRBV5-1 and TRBJ2-3; D tentatively fits TRBD1 or TRBD2 (6 bases each). CDR1 and CDR2 (germline): SGHRS, YFSETQ. The CDR3 loop spans 17 amino acids. V lost 0 bases and J lost 2, with 16 bases in between. The CDR3 DNA follows: TGCGCCAGCAGCTTGGAGTATTCGGGGGCGATCACAGATACGCAGTATTTT. Translating it yields CASSLEYSGAITDTQYF.

The chain recombines TRBV28 with TRBJ1-2, with D possibly matching TRBD1 (5 bases). Per the germline V gene, CDR1 is MDHEN and CDR2 is SYDVKM. Deletions cut 5 bases from V and 4 bases from J, with 14 bases between. The CDR3 covers 14 residues. CDR3 sequence reads: CASSTGTGGYGYTF. In DNA form, the CDR3 reads TGTGCCAGCAGTACCGGGACGGGGGGCTATGGCTACACCTTC.

This clonotype was counted only a few times. Here the CDR3 reads CASSLSSFSTNEKLFF. DNA for the CDR3: TGTGCCAGCAGTTTATCCAGTTTCTCAACTAATGAAAAACTGTTTTTT. This chain joins TRBV27 and TRBJ1-4; no clear D. The ends were cut back, 0 bases at V and 0 bases at J, with 8 bases in the middle. CDR3 length equals 16 residues. Germline-derived CDR1 and CDR2 are MNHEY and SMNVEV (reference sequence).

The rearrangement joins TRBV6-6 to TRBJ2-7, with 7 positions matching TRBD2. The germline gives CDR1 MNHNY, CDR2 SVGAGI (reference sequence). The V and J ends lost 2 bases and 6 bases, in that order; junction bases with no gene match: 4. The CDR3 length is 13 residues. Written as DNA, the CDR3 is TGTGCCAGCAGTTACCAAGGGAGGGTCGAGCAGTACTTC. Protein product: CASSYQGRVEQYF.

The CDR3 is CSARVQLGSNEQFF. The DNA of the CDR3 is TGCAGTGCTAGAGTACAGTTGGGGAGCAATGAGCAGTTCTTC. V gene TRBV20-1 combines with J gene TRBJ2-1; TRBD2 might be the D (5 bases). Trimming left V 1 base short and J 6 bases short, with 13 bases between. The CDR3 runs 14 residues. In germline, CDR1 is DFQATT, CDR2 SNEGSKA (reference sequence).

This clonotype was seen only a few times. J is TRBJ2-3 and V is TRBV6-1; TRBD2 aligns across 8 bases. The CDR3 has 13 amino acids. Germline V CDR1 and CDR2: MNHNS, SASEGT. After removal of 8 bases from V and 3 bases from J, the junction contained 4 bases not matched to a gene. The CDR3, as DNA: TGTGCCAGCGCTTTAGCGGGGACAGATACGCAGTATTTT. Its protein product is CASALAGTDTQYF.

The sample holds many counts of this clonotype. The CDR3, as DNA: TGTGCCAGCAGTTTTCGACAGGCGTCGCCCTACAATGAGCAGTTCTTC. It encodes CASSFRQASPYNEQFF. The chain is built from TRBV12-3 or TRBV12-4 and TRBJ2-1; the D gene is possibly TRBD1 (6 bases). The CDR3 length is 16 residues. The V and J ends lost 3 bases and 2 bases respectively, with 14 bases between them.

CDR3 in amino acids: CASSYFKMNTEAFF. DNA of the CDR3: TGTGCCAGCAGTTATTTCAAGATGAACACTGAAGCTTTCTTT. This chain connects TRBV6-5 to TRBJ1-1; D is unresolved. Germline assignment: CDR1 MNHEY and CDR2 SVGAGI. The CDR3 covers 14 residues. The ends were cut back, 3 bases at V and 0 bases at J, with 8 bases in the middle.

A word on this clonotype: Just one base apart from a much larger clone, this may be a read error. The gene calls are TRBV29-1 and TRBJ2-5; 8 bases align to TRBD2. CDR3 size: 13 residues. CDR1 and CDR2 from the germline V gene are SQVTM and ANQGSEA. DNA for the CDR3: TGCAGCTTTGAAAACGGGGGGGCTGAGACCCAGTACTTC. Protein sequence: CSFENGGAETQYF.

This chain links TRBV6-2 or TRBV6-3 with TRBJ1-6; D possibly corresponds to TRBD1 (6 bases). The V gene lost 2 bases and the J gene lost 9 bases, with 11 bases spanning the gap. This CDR3 is built from 14 residues. Germline loops: CDR1 MNHEY, CDR2 SVGEGT. The CDR3 bases are TGTGCCAGCAGTTACAACAGGGAGTTTTCACCCCTCCACTTT. It yields the protein CASSYNREFSPLHF.